One and the same sample provided the 30 T cell receptor beta chains below, sequenced in a study of blood T cell repertoires in COVID-19. Generated by immunoSEQ multiplex PCR, the TCRdb table keeps only in-frame clones and is missing some. The sample yields around 300,000 clones, around 87% seen once. Material for sequencing was PBMCs or T cells enriched from blood (not recorded which). The receptors here all came from a woman in her twenties or thirties who had recovered from COVID-19.

The V gene is TRBV11-2, the J gene TRBJ2-7; 8 positions agree with TRBD2. Germline V CDR1 and CDR2: SGHAT, FQNNGV. Trimming removed 1 base from V and 4 bases from J; junction bases left unmatched: 9. CDR3 length equals 16 residues. CDR3 bases: TGTGCCAGCAGCTTAGGTGGCGCAGCGGGGGTTTACGAGCAGTACTTC. This encodes CASSLGGAAGVYEQYF.

This rearrangement joins TRBV5-4 to TRBJ2-5; TRBD1 might be the D (7 bases). The CDR3 runs to 16 residues. V was clipped by 4 bases and J by 4 bases, with 20 bases between them. CDR1 is SGHNT and CDR2 is YYREEE in the germline V gene (reference sequence). This CDR3 is CASSPWPRGDRETQYF. The CDR3 bases are TGTGCCAGCAGCCCGTGGCCCAGGGGGGATAGAGAGACCCAGTACTTC.

The sample holds a few counts of this clone. The CDR3 loop is CASSYNGEWNQPQHF. The DNA for the CDR3 is TGTGCCAGCAGTTACAACGGGGAATGGAATCAGCCCCAGCATTTT. The chain recombines TRBV6-5 with TRBJ1-5; D remains ambiguous. With 2 bases removed from V and 4 bases from J, the gap between germline ends came to 12 bases. This CDR3 has 15 residues. Germline loops: CDR1 MNHEY, CDR2 SVGAGI.

The rearrangement links TRBV11-2 to TRBJ1-1; D ambiguous. CDR3 length: 15 residues. Germline CDR1 and CDR2: SGHAT and FQNNGV. The V end was cut by 5 bases, the J end by 1 base, with 14 bases between. Here the CDR3 reads CASSKNNIKNTEAFF. CDR3 DNA: TGTGCCAGCAGCAAAAACAATATAAAGAACACTGAAGCTTTCTTT.

The chain has TRBV2 and TRBJ1-2; TRBD1 agrees at 9 bases. V lost 9 bases and J lost 3; bases outside the gene matches: 11. The CDR3 covers 15 residues. Germline values: CDR1 SNHLY, CDR2 FYNNEI. This CDR3 reads CASPGDRVFYYGYTF. For the CDR3, the DNA is TGTGCCAGTCCCGGGGACAGGGTTTTTTACTATGGCTACACCTTC.

The rearrangement joins TRBV2 to TRBJ2-7; D ambiguous. The germline V gene encodes CDR1 SNHLY and CDR2 FYNNEI. V shed 5 bases and J shed 6 bases, with 11 bases lying between them. The CDR3 covers 12 residues. Written as DNA, the CDR3 is TGTGCCAGCAGTACTACACAAGCCGAGCAGTACTTC. Protein product: CASSTTQAEQYF.

The genes are TRBV9 and TRBJ1-2; 9 positions match TRBD1. The CDR3 is made up of 15 amino acids. V was pared by 0 bases and J by 8 bases, with 8 bases of the junction left unmatched. The germline CDR1 and CDR2 sequences are SGDLS and YYNGEE. Written as DNA, the CDR3 is TGTGCCAGCAGCGTAGAGGGGGGACAGGGTAGAGGCTACACCTTC. Its translation is CASSVEGGQGRGYTF. Full variable domain (remainder filled in from reference TRBV9 and TRBJ1-2): DSGVTQTPKHLITATGQRVTLRCSPRSGDLSVYWYQQSLDQGLQFLIQYYNGEERAKGNILERFSAQQFPDLHSELNLSSLELGDSALYFCASSVEGGQGRGYTFGSGTRLTVV.

This clone was observed at least ten times. This chain links TRBV19 with TRBJ2-1, with 8 bases lining up with TRBD2. This CDR3 is 16 amino acids long. The junction had 13 bases not matched to a gene; V was cut back by 10 bases and J by 2 bases. Germline CDR1 is LNHDA and CDR2 is SQIVND (reference sequence). CDR3 sequence (DNA): TGTGCCACTTTATCCTCCGGGGGGGGAACCTACAATGAGCAGTTCTTC. This sequence encodes CATLSSGGGTYNEQFF.

The V and J genes are TRBV6-2 or TRBV6-3 and TRBJ1-5; TRBD1 might be the D (6 bases). V lost 3 bases, J lost 9 bases, and 12 bases lay in between. Germline loops: CDR1 MNHEY, CDR2 SVGEGT. The CDR3 length is 13 residues. The CDR3 sequence is CASSYQVQGPQHF. The DNA of the CDR3 is TGTGCCAGCAGTTATCAGGTACAGGGGCCCCAGCATTTT.

This chain uses TRBV4-1 with TRBJ1-1; 7 bases line up with TRBD1. The J segment lost 6 bases and the V segment lost 4 bases, leaving 8 bases of the junction unmatched. The CDR3 length is 14 residues. The germline V gene has CDR1 MGHRA and CDR2 YSYEKL. The CDR3 DNA sequence: TGCGCCAGCAGCCTAACAGGGGCGGGTCCTGAAGCTTTCTTT. Translation gives CASSLTGAGPEAFF.

The chain carries TRBV6-2 or TRBV6-3 and TRBJ2-1; unclear D gene. Trimming shortened V by 5 bases and J by 7 bases, and 6 bases separated the two germline ends. Germline-derived CDR1 and CDR2 are MNHEY and SVGEGT. This CDR3 has 11 residues. CDR3 sequence: CASSPLNEQFF. CDR3 nucleotide sequence: TGTGCCAGCAGTCCCCTAAATGAGCAGTTCTTC.

CDR3 amino acids: CASSSSGQGDTQYF. CDR3 DNA: TGTGCCAGCAGCTCCTCCGGACAGGGAGATACGCAGTATTTT. The chain links TRBV5-4 to TRBJ2-3; 8 bases align to TRBD1. J lost 5 bases, V lost 3 bases, and 5 bases had no gene match. Germline V CDR1 and CDR2: SGHNT, YYREEE (reference sequence). This CDR3 region has 14 residues.

Concerning this clone: This specimen includes other DNA sequences encoding the same CDR3. This chain links TRBV14 with TRBJ2-7, with 9 bases identical to TRBD1. This CDR3 is built from 14 residues. Germline trimming cut 1 base from V and 2 bases from J; bases unmatched to any gene: 0. Germline values: CDR1 SGHDN, CDR2 FVKESK. CDR3 sequence: CASSQGTGAYEQYF. The CDR3 DNA reads as TGTGCCAGCAGCCAAGGGACAGGGGCCTACGAGCAGTACTTC.

The chain recombines TRBV5-1 with TRBJ2-7; 8 bases match TRBD1. This CDR3 comprises 14 residues. The germline CDR1 and CDR2 sequences are SGHRS and YFSETQ. J lost 7 bases, V lost 4 bases, and 10 bases had no gene match. Here the CDR3 DNA reads TGCGCCAGCAGCCGGGACAGGACGTTACGGGAGCAGTACTTC. Protein sequence: CASSRDRTLREQYF.

This rearrangement joins TRBV19 to TRBJ2-5; tentative D call: TRBD1 (6 bases). This CDR3 comprises 15 residues. Per the germline V gene, CDR1 is LNHDA and CDR2 is SQIVND (reference sequence). The ends were cut back, 5 bases at V and 4 bases at J, with 17 bases in the middle. The CDR3 DNA reads TGTGCCAGTAGTTCCGGCACAGGGAGTCGAGAGACCCAGTACTTC. It codes for CASSSGTGSRETQYF.

The CDR3 sequence: CASSPTGSSNQPQHF. In nucleotides, the CDR3 is TGTGCCAGCAGCCCTACAGGGTCTAGCAATCAGCCCCAGCATTTT. The rearrangement links TRBV3-1 (or the pseudogene TRBV3-2) to TRBJ1-5, with D possibly matching TRBD1 (6 bases). Germline-derived CDR1 and CDR2 are LGHDT and YNNKEL (reference sequence). The CDR3 has 15 amino acids. Trimming removed 4 bases from V and 0 bases from J, with 10 bases in between.

The chain links TRBV6-6 to TRBJ1-1; D uncertain. The CDR3 is made up of 16 amino acids. V lost 1 base and J lost 5, with 17 bases in between. Germline assignment: CDR1 MNHNY and CDR2 SVGAGI (reference sequence). The CDR3 DNA follows: TGTGCCAGCAGTTACTATCGCTCACTGTTGGAGACTGAAGCTTTCTTT. Residues: CASSYYRSLLETEAFF.

The V gene is TRBV7-9, the J gene TRBJ1-6, with D tentatively TRBD1 (5 bases). The CDR3 has 16 amino acids. Trimming removed 2 bases from V and 7 bases from J, with 15 bases in between. Per germline, CDR1 SEHNR and CDR2 FQNEAQ (reference sequence). The CDR3 loop is CASSLSWGSINSPLHF. The CDR3 region has the DNA TGTGCCAGCAGCTTATCGTGGGGCAGCATCAATTCACCCCTCCACTTT. The variable domain in full, completed from reference TRBV7-9 and TRBJ1-6, reads DTGVSQNPRHKITKRGQNVTFRCDPISEHNRLYWYRQTLGQGPEFLTYFQNEAQLEKSRLLSDRFSAERPKGSFSTLEIQRTEQGDSAMYLCASSLSWGSINSPLHFGNGTRLTVT.

This rearrangement joins TRBV7-2 to TRBJ2-1; weak D call: TRBD1 (6 bases). CDR1 SGHTA and CDR2 FQGNSA come from the germline V gene. This CDR3 comprises 13 residues. Trimming removed 7 bases from V and 7 bases from J, with 14 bases in between. CDR3 region: CASKIQGTNEQFF. The CDR3 DNA sequence: TGTGCCAGCAAAATACAGGGAACGAATGAGCAGTTCTTC. Based on the CDR3 plus reference TRBV7-2 and TRBJ2-1, the full variable domain is GAGVSQSPSNKVTEKGKDVELRCDPISGHTALYWYRQSLGQGLEFLIYFQGNSAPDKSGLPSDRFSAERTGGSVSTLTIQRTQQEDSAVYLCASKIQGTNEQFFGPGTRLTVL.

This chain links TRBV28 with TRBJ1-2; D unclear. Germline CDR1 MDHEN, CDR2 SYDVKM. This CDR3 contains 15 residues. Trimming took 4 bases from V and 1 from J, leaving 13 bases between them. CDR3 loop: CASSYNRIFNYGYTF. CDR3 nucleotides: TGTGCCAGCAGTTACAACAGAATCTTTAACTATGGCTACACCTTC.

The chain uses TRBV18 and TRBJ1-3; tentative D call: TRBD1 (5 bases). The germline V and J ends were trimmed by 6 bases and 0 bases, with 9 bases remaining between them. Per germline, CDR1 KGHSH and CDR2 LQKENI. This CDR3 region has 14 residues. This CDR3 reads CASSPGRSGNTIYF. Here the CDR3 DNA reads TGTGCCAGCTCGCCAGGGCGCTCTGGAAACACCATATATTTT.

The V and J genes are TRBV18 and TRBJ1-4; 7 positions match TRBD1. The CDR3 extends over 17 amino acids. Germline CDR1 KGHSH, CDR2 LQKENI. J was trimmed by 2 bases and V by 3 bases; bases with no gene match: 9. The CDR3 bases are TGTGCCAGCTCACCGACTCCGCCACAGGGGACTAATGAAAAACTGTTTTTT. Encoded protein: CASSPTPPQGTNEKLFF.

In its sample, this clone was seen a few times. The chain carries TRBV18 and TRBJ2-7; 9 bases are a match to TRBD1. The V gene's germline CDR1 is KGHSH and CDR2 LQKENI. This CDR3 region has 13 residues. The junction had 2 bases not matched to a gene; V was cut back by 5 bases and J by 3 bases. The CDR3 DNA is TGTGCCAGCTCAACGGACAGGGGCTACGAGCAGTACTTC. Its protein is CASSTDRGYEQYF.

With regard to this clone: Other DNA sequences in this sample translate to the same CDR3. The rearrangement joins TRBV5-1 to TRBJ1-2; TRBD1 matches 7 bases. CDR3 length equals 14 residues. The germline CDR1 and CDR2 sequences are SGHRS and YFSETQ. Trimming cost V 3 bases and J 0 bases; bases outside gene matches: 2. The CDR3 protein is CASSSQGANYGYTF. The CDR3 DNA reads TGCGCCAGCAGCTCGCAGGGGGCTAACTATGGCTACACCTTC.

In its sample, this clone was seen once. V usage is TRBV28 and J usage is TRBJ1-5; no firm D call. The CDR3 sequence is 12 residues long. The V end was cut by 2 bases, the J end by 9 bases, with 8 bases between. Germline lookup yields CDR1 MDHEN and CDR2 SYDVKM. In DNA form, the CDR3 reads TGTGCCAGCAGTTTACCGCCGGGGCCCCAGCATTTT. Its translation: CASSLPPGPQHF.

This clone was detected only a few times. This rearrangement joins TRBV5-1 to TRBJ1-1; D gene unclear. From germline, CDR1 is SGHRS and CDR2 YFSETQ. The CDR3 consists of 15 residues. V was shortened by 5 bases and J by 6 bases, with 20 bases between the two germline ends. CDR3 sequence reads: CASSLIEGEWAEAFF. The DNA for the CDR3 is TGCGCCAGCAGTCTAATCGAGGGAGAGTGGGCTGAAGCTTTCTTT.

This clone was seen just once. The rearrangement uses TRBV6-5 and TRBJ2-7; a weak D match, TRBD2 (5 bases). The length of the CDR3 is 13 residues. Trimming left V 4 bases short and J 0 bases short, with 7 bases between. CDR1 MNHEY and CDR2 SVGAGI come from the germline V gene. CDR3 region: CASSSSRSYEQYF. For the CDR3, the DNA is TGTGCCAGCAGTTCTAGCCGCTCCTACGAGCAGTACTTC.

The chain links TRBV19 to TRBJ1-6, with TRBD1 matching over 7 bases. The CDR3 has 14 residues. CDR1 and CDR2 from the germline V gene are LNHDA and SQIVND (reference sequence). The ends lost 2 bases at V and 8 bases at J; junction bases unmatched: 3. In nucleotides, the CDR3 is TGTGCCAGTAGTATACACAGGGGAGATTCACCCCTCCACTTT. Its protein is CASSIHRGDSPLHF.

The rearrangement uses TRBV6-5 and TRBJ1-2; no reliable D call. Germline V gene data show CDR1 as MNHEY and CDR2 as SVGAGI. The CDR3 consists of 14 residues. Between the trimmed V and J ends, which lost 7 bases and 7 bases, there was a span of 19 bases. The DNA for the CDR3 is TGTGCCAGCACCGAGAACGCGGGGTGGTCTGGCTACACCTTC. Translating gives CASTENAGWSGYTF.

The chain employs TRBV6-5 and TRBJ1-2, with D possibly TRBD1 on 5 matching bases. There are 13 residues in the CDR3. V was cut by 0 bases and J by 7 bases, with 9 bases left in between. The germline gives CDR1 MNHEY, CDR2 SVGAGI. Written as DNA, the CDR3 is TGTGCCAGCAGTTACTCGGAAGGGGTTGGCTACACCTTC. As protein: CASSYSEGVGYTF.